This T cell receptor beta chain came from a study of graft-versus-host responses after intestinal transplantation. Comment on this clone: Its matching antigen is unknown.

This CDR3 is built from 12 residues. Per the germline V gene, CDR1 is SGHVS and CDR2 is FNYEAQ. The V gene lost 5 bases and the J gene lost 9 bases, with 11 bases spanning the gap. Repertoires were generated with immunoSEQ multiplex PCR, while TCRdb's copy carries only in-frame clones and drops some. The data contain about 47,000 clones, 85% to 95% of them singletons. The material was unstimulated CD8+ T cells sorted from spleen or lymph node cells, obtained before transplant. This sequence joins TRBV7-6 and TRBJ2-1; D is unclear. This TCR was recovered from a human donor who was the organ donor for an intestinal transplant. CDR3: CASSVPSGEQFF. The CDR3 bases are TGTGCCAGCAGCGTACCGAGTGGTGAGCAGTTCTTC.